This TCR beta chain comes out of a study of naive and memory T cell subsets. The beta constant-region primer was an equimolar mix of two oligonucleotides covering TRBC1 and TRBC2. From the UMI-ligation and nested PCR reads, TCRdb called clonotypes with MiXCR, one entry per CDR3 protein. The table records around 160,000 distinct CDR3 sequences, approximately 17% of them present only once. Germline V CDR1 and CDR2: MDHEN, SYDVKM. The CDR3 extends over 15 amino acids. V lost 5 bases, J lost 9 bases, and 7 bases stayed unmatched. The rearrangement links TRBV28 to TRBJ2-1, with 13 bases fitting TRBD2. This clonotype originated in a human donor in good health. Sequencing used naive CD4+ T cells from blood. In DNA form, the CDR3 reads TGTGCCAGCAGTGGACTAGCGGGAGTATTGCGTGAGCAGTTCTTC. It yields the protein CASSGLAGVLREQFF.